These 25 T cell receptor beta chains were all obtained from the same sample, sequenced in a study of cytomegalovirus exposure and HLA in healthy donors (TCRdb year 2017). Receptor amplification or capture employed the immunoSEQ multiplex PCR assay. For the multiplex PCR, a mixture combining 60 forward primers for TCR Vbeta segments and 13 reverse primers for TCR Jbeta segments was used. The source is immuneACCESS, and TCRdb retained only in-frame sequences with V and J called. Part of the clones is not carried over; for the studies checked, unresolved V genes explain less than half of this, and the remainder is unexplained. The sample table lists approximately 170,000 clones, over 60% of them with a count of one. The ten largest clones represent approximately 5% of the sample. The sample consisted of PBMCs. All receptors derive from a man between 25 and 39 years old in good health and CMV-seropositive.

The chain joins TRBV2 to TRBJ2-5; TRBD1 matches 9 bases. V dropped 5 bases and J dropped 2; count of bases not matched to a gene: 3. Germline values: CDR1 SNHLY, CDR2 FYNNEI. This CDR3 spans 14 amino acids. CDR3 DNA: TGTGCCAGCAGTCCGACAGGGGGGCAAGAGACCCAGTACTTC. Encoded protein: CASSPTGGQETQYF.

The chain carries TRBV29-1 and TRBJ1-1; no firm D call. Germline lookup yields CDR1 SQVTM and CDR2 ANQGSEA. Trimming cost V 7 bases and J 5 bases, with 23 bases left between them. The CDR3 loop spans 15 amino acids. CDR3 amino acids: CSGVLVRGYTTEAFF. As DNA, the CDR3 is TGCAGCGGTGTCCTCGTTCGGGGTTATACAACTGAAGCTTTCTTT.

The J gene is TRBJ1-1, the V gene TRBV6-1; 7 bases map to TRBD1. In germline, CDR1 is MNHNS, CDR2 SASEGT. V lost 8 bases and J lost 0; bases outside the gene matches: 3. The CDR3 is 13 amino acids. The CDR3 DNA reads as TGTGCCAGCGGGGGACAGATGAACACTGAAGCTTTCTTT. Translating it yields CASGGQMNTEAFF.

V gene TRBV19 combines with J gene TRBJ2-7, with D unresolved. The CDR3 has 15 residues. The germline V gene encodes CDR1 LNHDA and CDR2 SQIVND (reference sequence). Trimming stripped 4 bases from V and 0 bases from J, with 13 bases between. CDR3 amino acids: CASSNPRRNSYEQYF. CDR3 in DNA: TGTGCCAGTAGTAACCCGAGGCGGAACTCCTACGAGCAGTACTTC. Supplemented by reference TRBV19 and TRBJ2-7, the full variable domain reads DGGITQSPKYLFRKEGQNVTLSCEQNLNHDAMYWYRQDPGQGLRLIYYSQIVNDFQKGDIAEGYSVSREKKESFPLTVTSAQKNPTAFYLCASSNPRRNSYEQYFGPGTRLTVT.

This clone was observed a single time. Here the CDR3 reads CASSLVWQGTDTQYF. For the CDR3, the DNA is TGTGCCAGCAGCTTAGTATGGCAGGGAACAGATACGCAGTATTTT. The chain combines TRBV11-2 with TRBJ2-3; maybe TRBD1 (5 bases). Looked up from germline, CDR1 is SGHAT and CDR2 is FQNNGV. The CDR3 sequence is 15 residues long. V was clipped by 1 base and J by 3 bases, with 11 bases between them.

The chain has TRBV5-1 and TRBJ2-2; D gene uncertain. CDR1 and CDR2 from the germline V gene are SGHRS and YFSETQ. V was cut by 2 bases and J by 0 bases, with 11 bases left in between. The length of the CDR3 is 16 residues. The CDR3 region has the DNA TGCGCCAGCAGCTTTAACCGCGTTGCGAACACCGGGGAGCTGTTTTTT. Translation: CASSFNRVANTGELFF.

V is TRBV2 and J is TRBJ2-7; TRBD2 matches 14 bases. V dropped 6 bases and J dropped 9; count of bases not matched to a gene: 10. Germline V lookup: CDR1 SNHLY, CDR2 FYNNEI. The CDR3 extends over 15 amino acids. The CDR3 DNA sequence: TGTGCCAGCAGGAGCCCGGGACTAGCGGGAGAGGCGCAGTACTTC. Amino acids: CASRSPGLAGEAQYF. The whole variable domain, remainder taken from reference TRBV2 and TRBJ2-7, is EPEVTQTPSHQVTQMGQEVILRCVPISNHLYFYWYRQILGQKVEFLVSFYNNEISEKSEIFDDQFSVERPDGSNFTLKIRSTKLEDSAMYFCASRSPGLAGEAQYFGPGTRLTVT.

This CDR3 is CASSQELWDSYGYTF. The CDR3 DNA reads as TGCGCCAGCAGCCAAGAACTGTGGGACAGCTATGGCTACACCTTC. The rearrangement links TRBV4-1 to TRBJ1-2; 7 bases are shared with TRBD1. The CDR3 totals 15 residues. The V gene end was trimmed by 0 bases and the J gene end by 4 bases; junction bases not matched to a gene: 5. CDR1 and CDR2 from the germline V gene are MGHRA and YSYEKL.

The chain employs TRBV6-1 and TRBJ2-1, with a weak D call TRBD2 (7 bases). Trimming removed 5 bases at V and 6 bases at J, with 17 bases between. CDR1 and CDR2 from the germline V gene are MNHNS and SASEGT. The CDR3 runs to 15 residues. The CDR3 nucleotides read TGTGCCAGCAGTTTGGGGTGGGGGGGCCTCAATGAGCAGTTCTTC. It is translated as CASSLGWGGLNEQFF.

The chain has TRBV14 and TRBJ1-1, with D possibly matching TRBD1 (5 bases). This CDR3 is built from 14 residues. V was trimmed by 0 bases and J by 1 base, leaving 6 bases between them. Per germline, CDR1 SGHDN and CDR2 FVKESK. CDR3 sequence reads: CASSQDRANTEAFF. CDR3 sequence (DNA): TGTGCCAGCAGCCAAGACAGGGCGAACACTGAAGCTTTCTTT. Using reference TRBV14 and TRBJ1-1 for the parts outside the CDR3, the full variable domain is EAGVTQFPSHSVIEKGQTVTLRCDPISGHDNLYWYRRVMGKEIKFLLHFVKESKQDESGMPNNRFLAERTGGTYSTLKVQPAELEDSGVYFCASSQDRANTEAFFGQGTRLTVV.

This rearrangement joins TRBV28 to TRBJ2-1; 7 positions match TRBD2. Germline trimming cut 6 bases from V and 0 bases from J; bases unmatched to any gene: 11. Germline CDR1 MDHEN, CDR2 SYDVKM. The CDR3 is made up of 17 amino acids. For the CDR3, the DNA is TGTGCCAGCAGCTTCTCCTGGGCTAGCGGCTCCTACAATGAGCAGTTCTTC. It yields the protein CASSFSWASGSYNEQFF.

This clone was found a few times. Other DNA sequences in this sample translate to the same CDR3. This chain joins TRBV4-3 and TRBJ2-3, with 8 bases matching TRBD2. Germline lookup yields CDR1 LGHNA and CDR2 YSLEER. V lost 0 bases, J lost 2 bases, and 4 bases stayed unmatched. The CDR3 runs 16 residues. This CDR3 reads CASSQDLAGLTDTQYF. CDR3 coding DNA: TGCGCCAGCAGCCAAGATTTAGCGGGACTCACAGATACGCAGTATTTT.

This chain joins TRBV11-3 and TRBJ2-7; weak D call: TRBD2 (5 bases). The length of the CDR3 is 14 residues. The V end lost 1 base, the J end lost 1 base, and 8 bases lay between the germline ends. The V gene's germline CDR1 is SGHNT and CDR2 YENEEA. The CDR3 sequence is CASSLGPGSYEQYF. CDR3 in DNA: TGTGCCAGCAGCTTAGGCCCGGGGTCCTACGAGCAGTACTTC.

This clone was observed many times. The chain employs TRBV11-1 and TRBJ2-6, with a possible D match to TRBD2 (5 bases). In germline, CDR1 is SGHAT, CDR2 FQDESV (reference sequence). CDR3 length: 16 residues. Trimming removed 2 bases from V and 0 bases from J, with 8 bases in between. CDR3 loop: CASSLSGNSGANVLTF. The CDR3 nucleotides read TGTGCCAGCAGCTTAAGCGGCAACTCTGGGGCCAACGTCCTGACTTTC.

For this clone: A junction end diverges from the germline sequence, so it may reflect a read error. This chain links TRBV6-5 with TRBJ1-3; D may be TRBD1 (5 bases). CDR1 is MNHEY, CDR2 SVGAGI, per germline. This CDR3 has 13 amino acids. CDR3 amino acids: CATSWGSGNIIYF. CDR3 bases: TGTGCCACCTCCTGGGGCTCTGGAAACATCATATATTTT.

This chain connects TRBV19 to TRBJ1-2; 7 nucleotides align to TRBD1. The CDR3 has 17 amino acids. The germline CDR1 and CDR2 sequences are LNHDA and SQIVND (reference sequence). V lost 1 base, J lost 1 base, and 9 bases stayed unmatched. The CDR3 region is CASSIVARQGLNYGYTF. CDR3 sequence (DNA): TGTGCCAGTAGTATAGTAGCCCGACAGGGCCTTAACTATGGCTACACCTTC.

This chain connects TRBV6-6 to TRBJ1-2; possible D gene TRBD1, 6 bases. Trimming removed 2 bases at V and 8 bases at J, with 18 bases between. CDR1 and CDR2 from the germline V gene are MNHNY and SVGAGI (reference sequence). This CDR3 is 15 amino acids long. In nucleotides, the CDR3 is TGTGCCAGCAGTTACGATTCCCGACAGGAAGCAGGCTACACCTTC. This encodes CASSYDSRQEAGYTF.

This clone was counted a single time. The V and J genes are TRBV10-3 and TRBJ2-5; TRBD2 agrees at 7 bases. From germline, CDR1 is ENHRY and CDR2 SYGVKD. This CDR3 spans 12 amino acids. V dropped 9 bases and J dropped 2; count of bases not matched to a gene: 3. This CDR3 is CAIAGLQETQYF. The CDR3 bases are TGTGCCATAGCGGGGTTACAAGAGACCCAGTACTTC.

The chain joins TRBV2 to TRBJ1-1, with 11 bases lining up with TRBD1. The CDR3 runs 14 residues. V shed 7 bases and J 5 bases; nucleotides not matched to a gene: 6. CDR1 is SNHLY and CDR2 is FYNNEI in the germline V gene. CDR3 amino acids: CASKGQGAWTEAFF. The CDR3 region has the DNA TGTGCCAGCAAAGGACAGGGGGCTTGGACTGAAGCTTTCTTT.

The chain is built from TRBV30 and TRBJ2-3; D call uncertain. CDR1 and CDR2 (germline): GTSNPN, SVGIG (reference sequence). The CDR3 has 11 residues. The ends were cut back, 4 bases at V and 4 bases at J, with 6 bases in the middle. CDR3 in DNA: TGTGCCTGGACCTCGTCAGATACGCAGTATTTT. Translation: CAWTSSDTQYF.

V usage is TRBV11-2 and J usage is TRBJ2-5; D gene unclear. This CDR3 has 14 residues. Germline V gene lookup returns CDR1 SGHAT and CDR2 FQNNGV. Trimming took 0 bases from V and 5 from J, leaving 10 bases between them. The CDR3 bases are TGTGCCAGCAGCTTAGACGTCACGGAGGAGACCCAGTACTTC. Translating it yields CASSLDVTEETQYF.

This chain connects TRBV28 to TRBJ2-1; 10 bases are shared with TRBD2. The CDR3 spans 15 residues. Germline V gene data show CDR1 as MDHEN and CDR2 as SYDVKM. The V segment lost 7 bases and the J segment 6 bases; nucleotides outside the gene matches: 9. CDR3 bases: TGTGCCAGCACCCTACCGGGACTAGCGACCAATGAGCAGTTCTTC. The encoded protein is CASTLPGLATNEQFF. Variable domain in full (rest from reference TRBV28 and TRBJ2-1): DVKVTQSSRYLVKRTGEKVFLECVQDMDHENMFWYRQDPGLGLRLIYFSYDVKMKEKGDIPEGYSVSREKKERFSLILESASTNQTSMYLCASTLPGLATNEQFFGPGTRLTVL.

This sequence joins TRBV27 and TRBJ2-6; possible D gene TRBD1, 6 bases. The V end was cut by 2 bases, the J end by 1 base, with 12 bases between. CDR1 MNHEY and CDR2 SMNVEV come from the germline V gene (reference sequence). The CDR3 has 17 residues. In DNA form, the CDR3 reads TGTGCCAGCAGTTTAACCCGGACAGTTTCTGGGGCCAACGTCCTGACTTTC. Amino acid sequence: CASSLTRTVSGANVLTF.

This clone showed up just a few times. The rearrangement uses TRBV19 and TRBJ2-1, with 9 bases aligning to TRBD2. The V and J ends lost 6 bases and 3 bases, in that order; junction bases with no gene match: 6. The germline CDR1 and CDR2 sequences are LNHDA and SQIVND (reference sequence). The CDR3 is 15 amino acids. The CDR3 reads CASRAGTSHYNEQFF. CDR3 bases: TGTGCCAGTAGGGCCGGGACTAGCCACTACAATGAGCAGTTCTTC. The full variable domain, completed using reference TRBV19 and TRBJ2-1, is DGGITQSPKYLFRKEGQNVTLSCEQNLNHDAMYWYRQDPGQGLRLIYYSQIVNDFQKGDIAEGYSVSREKKESFPLTVTSAQKNPTAFYLCASRAGTSHYNEQFFGPGTRLTVL.

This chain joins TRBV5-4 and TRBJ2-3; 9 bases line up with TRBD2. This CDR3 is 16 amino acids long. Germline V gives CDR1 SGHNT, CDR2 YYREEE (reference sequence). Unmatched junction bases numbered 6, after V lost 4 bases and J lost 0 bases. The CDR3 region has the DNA TGTGCCAGCAGCCTGTTTGCGGGAGGGAGCACAGATACGCAGTATTTT. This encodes CASSLFAGGSTDTQYF.